The entry below describes one TCR beta chain. One junction end does not reproduce the germline sequence, and a read error may be involved. Germline V gives CDR1 SGHRS, CDR2 YFSETQ. The CDR3 consists of 15 residues. Using MiXCR, TCRdb re-called clones from the PCR reads. The table lists fewer than 40,000 clones, 25% of them singletons. No patient received treatment before thyroid surgery. This record belongs to a study of metastatic and nonmetastatic thyroid tumors. The source material was blood. The V and J genes are TRBV5-1 and TRBJ2-6, with D uncertain. This TCR was recovered from a female donor with papillary thyroid cancer or a benign thyroid nodule (not recorded which). Some clones in this sample may be carry-over from other donors' samples. CDR3 DNA sequence: TGCGCAAGCAGCTTCCAGAGCTCTGGGGCCAACGTCCTGACTTTC. It is translated as CASSFQSSGANVLTF.